The 17 T cell receptor beta chains given below trace back to one sample, sequenced in a study of blood T cell repertoires in COVID-19. The protocol was immunoSEQ multiplex PCR, while the TCRdb copy is restricted to in-frame clones and leaves out a portion. The sample has about 150,000 clones; roughly 84% are singletons. Source material: peripheral blood. These receptors originate from a man in his 70s with active or convalescent COVID-19.

This clone occurred once. V and J are TRBV28 and TRBJ1-2, with a tentative D call TRBD1 (5 bases). Germline V gene sequence: CDR1 MDHEN, CDR2 SYDVKM. The CDR3 has 12 residues. V was pared by 5 bases and J by 5 bases, with 9 bases between. The CDR3 here is CASSKTGYGYTF. In DNA form, the CDR3 reads TGTGCCAGCAGTAAAACAGGATATGGCTACACCTTC.

The gene calls are TRBV7-6 and TRBJ2-5; D possibly corresponds to TRBD1 (5 bases). From germline, CDR1 is SGHVS and CDR2 FNYEAQ. The V end lost 5 bases, the J end lost 5 bases, and 18 bases lay between the germline ends. This CDR3 is 15 amino acids long. As DNA, the CDR3 is TGTGCCAGCAGCGGGGCAGGCCCGTTGTGGGAGACCCAGTACTTC. Amino acid sequence: CASSGAGPLWETQYF.

The table lists this clone with a count of one. The chain has TRBV7-2 and TRBJ2-1, with D uncertain. The ends were cut back, 6 bases at V and 6 bases at J, with 15 bases in the middle. The CDR3 runs to 14 residues. CDR1 and CDR2 from the germline V gene are SGHTA and FQGNSA. DNA for the CDR3: TGTGCCAGCAGTTTTACTCTCCCTCTCAATGAGCAGTTCTTC. This sequence encodes CASSFTLPLNEQFF.

This clone was detected once. The V call is TRBV6-5, the J call TRBJ2-1; possible D gene TRBD1, 5 bases. The CDR3 contains 16 residues. V lost 3 bases and J 7 bases, leaving 19 bases between the germline ends. Germline lookup yields CDR1 MNHEY and CDR2 SVGAGI. Written as DNA, the CDR3 is TGTGCCAGCAGTTATAAAGGGGTCGGGTCGAGGAATGAGCAGTTCTTC. This codes for CASSYKGVGSRNEQFF.

V is TRBV7-3 and J is TRBJ2-3, with D perhaps matching TRBD2 (5 bases). The CDR3 length is 15 residues. Germline V gene sequence: CDR1 SGHTA, CDR2 FQGTGA. Trimming left V 4 bases short and J 2 bases short, with 13 bases between. The CDR3 DNA reads as TGTGCCAGCAGCTGGACTGGGATTCTCACAGATACGCAGTATTTT. Its protein is CASSWTGILTDTQYF. Full variable domain (missing parts from reference TRBV7-3 and TRBJ2-3): GAGVSQTPSNKVTEKGKYVELRCDPISGHTALYWYRQSLGQGPEFLIYFQGTGAADDSGLPNDRFFAVRPEGSVSTLKIQRTERGDSAVYLCASSWTGILTDTQYFGPGTRLTVL.

This chain joins TRBV5-1 and TRBJ1-6, with D hard to call. This CDR3 region has 14 residues. CDR1 is SGHRS and CDR2 is YFSETQ in the germline V gene. V was shortened by 5 bases and J by 7 bases, with 13 bases between the two germline ends. The chain's CDR3 is CASRMVAGNSPLHF. The DNA for the CDR3 is TGCGCCAGCAGGATGGTAGCGGGCAATTCACCCCTCCACTTT.

V and J are TRBV6-2 or TRBV6-3 and TRBJ2-5; 7 bases match TRBD2. The germline V gene has CDR1 MNHEY and CDR2 SVGEGT. The CDR3 loop spans 16 amino acids. With V trimmed by 3 bases and J by 1 base, 8 bases remained unmatched. Here the CDR3 DNA reads TGTGCCAGCAGTTATCCCCTAGCGGCCTTCCAAGAGACCCAGTACTTC. This gives the protein CASSYPLAAFQETQYF.

The V gene is TRBV5-1, the J gene TRBJ2-7, with 9 positions matching TRBD2. From germline, CDR1 is SGHRS and CDR2 YFSETQ. V dropped 4 bases and J dropped 7; count of bases not matched to a gene: 12. This CDR3 is 15 amino acids long. This chain's CDR3 is CASSTGAGGPGEQYF. The CDR3 DNA reads as TGCGCCAGCAGCACAGGGGCGGGAGGGCCTGGTGAGCAGTACTTC. Variable domain in full (rest from reference TRBV5-1 and TRBJ2-7): KAGVTQTPRYLIKTRGQQVTLSCSPISGHRSVSWYQQTPGQGLQFLFEYFSETQRNKGNFPGRFSGRQFSNSRSEMNVSTLELGDSALYLCASSTGAGGPGEQYFGPGTRLTVT.

The gene calls are TRBV4-3 and TRBJ1-6, with 9 bases identical to TRBD1. CDR1 is LGHNA and CDR2 is YSLEER in the germline V gene. The junction had 4 bases not matched to a gene; V was cut back by 0 bases and J by 7 bases. CDR3 size: 16 residues. DNA of the CDR3: TGCGCCAGCAGCCAAGATCGAGGGACAGGGAATTCACCCCTCCACTTT. Its translation is CASSQDRGTGNSPLHF.

This clone was detected only once. This chain uses TRBV15 with TRBJ2-7, with a possible D match to TRBD1 (5 bases). The CDR3 runs 15 residues. V was cut by 1 base and J by 2 bases, with 12 bases left in between. The V gene's germline CDR1 is LNHNV and CDR2 YYDKDF (reference sequence). The CDR3 spells CATSRGGATAYEQYF. CDR3 nucleotides: TGTGCCACCAGCAGAGGGGGCGCGACGGCCTACGAGCAGTACTTC.

The rearrangement links TRBV5-1 to TRBJ1-6; TRBD1 might be the D (6 bases). Germline V gene data show CDR1 as SGHRS and CDR2 as YFSETQ. The ends were cut back, 0 bases at V and 8 bases at J, with 9 bases in the middle. The CDR3 runs to 14 residues. As DNA, the CDR3 is TGCGCCAGCAGCTTGGAAGCAGGGGATTCACCCCTCCACTTT. Translated, it gives CASSLEAGDSPLHF.

This clone was detected only a few times. The chain employs TRBV7-9 and TRBJ2-1, with 8 positions matching TRBD2. Germline lookup yields CDR1 SEHNR and CDR2 FQNEAQ (reference sequence). CDR3 size: 13 residues. Trimming at V came to 5 bases and at J to 9 bases, leaving 6 bases not matched to a gene. CDR3 nucleotides: TGTGCCAGCAGCCCCGGGGGGGTCGGTGAGCAGTTCTTC. It codes for CASSPGGVGEQFF.

The DNA of the CDR3 is TGTGCCAGCAGTTACTCGATGAGCGGGGGGCAGAGTGTTGGCAATCAGCCCCAGCATTTT. It specifies CASSYSMSGGQSVGNQPQHF. The chain recombines TRBV6-2 or TRBV6-3 with TRBJ1-5, with D possibly matching TRBD1 (6 bases). Between the trimmed V and J ends, which lost 0 bases and 2 bases, there was a span of 23 bases. Germline V gives CDR1 MNHEY, CDR2 SVGEGT. CDR3 size: 20 residues.

V and J are TRBV7-9 and TRBJ1-5, with D possibly being TRBD1 (6 bases). Trimming took off 5 bases at V and 2 bases at J, with 16 bases between the two ends. Germline values: CDR1 SEHNR, CDR2 FQNEAQ (reference sequence). The CDR3 is made up of 16 amino acids. The CDR3 sequence is CASSPQGLAGNQPQHF. CDR3 DNA: TGTGCCAGCAGCCCACAGGGTTTGGCTGGCAATCAGCCCCAGCATTTT.

The V gene is TRBV5-1, the J gene TRBJ2-2, with a possible D match to TRBD1 (5 bases). The ends were cut back, 4 bases at V and 6 bases at J, with 13 bases in the middle. Germline V gives CDR1 SGHRS, CDR2 YFSETQ. There are 14 residues in the CDR3. The CDR3 nucleotides are TGCGCCAGCAGCGTCGACAGTCTCCCCGGGGAGCTGTTTTTT. Amino acid sequence: CASSVDSLPGELFF.

V is TRBV30 and J is TRBJ2-7; a possible D gene is TRBD2 (6 bases). V was trimmed by 0 bases and J by 3 bases, leaving 6 bases between them. The CDR3 is 12 amino acids. In germline, CDR1 is GTSNPN, CDR2 SVGIG (reference sequence). The chain's CDR3 is CAWSVEGYEQYF. DNA for the CDR3: TGTGCCTGGAGTGTGGAGGGCTACGAGCAGTACTTC.

The chain combines TRBV28 with TRBJ1-2; no firm D call. Germline loops: CDR1 MDHEN, CDR2 SYDVKM. Deletions cut 7 bases from V and 8 bases from J, with 20 bases between. This CDR3 contains 14 residues. CDR3 DNA sequence: TGTGCCAGCACCGGAGGCCGGTCTCTATGGGGCTACACCTTC. Its protein product is CASTGGRSLWGYTF.